The 29 T cell receptor beta chains below all came from one sample that was sequenced in a study of blood T cell repertoires in COVID-19. Clones were sequenced by immunoSEQ multiplex PCR, and TCRdb holds only the in-frame ones, with some missing. The table lists about 130,000 clones, roughly nine tenths of them singletons, with approximately 2% in the top ten. Sequencing was carried out using peripheral blood. These receptors came from a man aged 50-59 years with COVID-19, enrolled during active disease.

This clone was detected only once. The rearrangement joins TRBV18 to TRBJ1-6; possible D gene TRBD1, 5 bases. The germline gives CDR1 KGHSH, CDR2 LQKENI. The CDR3 has 14 residues. Trimming took 1 base from V and 4 from J, leaving 5 bases between them. The CDR3: CASSPQGYNSPLHF. Here the CDR3 DNA reads TGTGCCAGCTCACCACAGGGGTATAATTCACCCCTCCACTTT.

The V gene is TRBV7-9, the J gene TRBJ1-1, with D possibly TRBD1 on 5 matching bases. CDR3 length: 15 amino acids. Germline values: CDR1 SEHNR, CDR2 FQNEAQ (reference sequence). Trimming removed 5 bases from V and 4 bases from J, with 17 bases in between. CDR3 in amino acids: CASSPAGPQSTEAFF. The CDR3 nucleotides are TGTGCCAGCAGCCCCGCGGGACCGCAGAGCACTGAAGCTTTCTTT.

This CDR3 is CASSLGADRDQPQHF. CDR3 DNA: TGCGCCAGCAGCCTTGGGGCCGACAGGGATCAGCCCCAGCATTTT. The chain employs TRBV5-1 and TRBJ1-5; TRBD1 aligns across 7 bases. Germline CDR1 and CDR2: SGHRS and YFSETQ. CDR3 length equals 15 residues. V was pared by 4 bases and J by 5 bases, with 9 bases of the junction left unmatched.

The count of this clone is one. The DNA for the CDR3 is TGCGCCAGCAGCCCCGCGACTCGCAATGAGCAGTTCTTC. Its protein product is CASSPATRNEQFF. The chain combines TRBV4-1 with TRBJ2-1; D ambiguous. V gave up 4 bases and J gave up 6 bases, with 10 bases separating them. The CDR3 is 13 residues long. Germline loops: CDR1 MGHRA, CDR2 YSYEKL.

This sequence joins TRBV12-3 or TRBV12-4 and TRBJ2-4, with 7 bases matching TRBD1. J lost 8 bases, V lost 6 bases, and 7 bases had no gene match. This CDR3 contains 13 residues. The CDR3 protein is CASREQGKDIQYF. Written as DNA, the CDR3 is TGTGCCAGCAGGGAACAGGGGAAGGACATTCAGTACTTC.

J is TRBJ2-3 and V is TRBV9; tentatively, D is TRBD2 (6 bases). The germline CDR1 and CDR2 sequences are SGDLS and YYNGEE. CDR3 size: 14 residues. Trimming left V 0 bases short and J 2 bases short, with 7 bases between. CDR3 nucleotides: TGTGCCAGCAGCGTAGGGGGGGTCACAGATACGCAGTATTTT. Translated, it gives CASSVGGVTDTQYF.

J is TRBJ2-1 and V is TRBV28; no definite D call. The CDR3 totals 14 residues. V lost 5 bases, J lost 1 base, and 9 bases lay in between. Germline CDR1 MDHEN, CDR2 SYDVKM. The CDR3: CASSPRLSYNEQFF. The CDR3 DNA sequence: TGTGCCAGCAGTCCCAGGCTGTCCTACAATGAGCAGTTCTTC.

This chain connects TRBV4-3 to TRBJ1-1, with TRBD1 as a possible D gene (6 bases). Looked up from germline, CDR1 is LGHNA and CDR2 is YSLEER. The CDR3 loop spans 14 amino acids. The germline V and J ends were trimmed by 4 bases and 4 bases, with 13 bases remaining between them. CDR3 region: CASSRTQGSTEAFF. The CDR3 bases are TGCGCCAGCAGCCGAACCCAGGGGAGCACTGAAGCTTTCTTT.

V and J are TRBV5-1 and TRBJ1-1, with 8 bases matching TRBD1. This CDR3 is 17 amino acids long. Trimming took 0 bases from V and 1 from J; bases not matched to a gene: 8. Germline CDR1 is SGHRS and CDR2 is YFSETQ. In DNA form, the CDR3 reads TGCGCCAGCAGCTTGGGTCTGCGACAGGGGACGAACACTGAAGCTTTCTTT. Protein sequence: CASSLGLRQGTNTEAFF.

The chain uses TRBV4-1 and TRBJ1-3; D not resolved. The germline gives CDR1 MGHRA, CDR2 YSYEKL. The CDR3 is 16 amino acids. V was cut by 3 bases and J by 0 bases, with 12 bases left in between. CDR3 in amino acids: CASSHLGFSSGNTIYF. The CDR3 DNA is TGCGCCAGCAGCCATCTCGGGTTTAGCTCTGGAAACACCATATATTTT.

J is TRBJ2-3 and V is TRBV18; TRBD2 matches 9 bases. The CDR3 consists of 14 residues. The V gene's germline CDR1 is KGHSH and CDR2 LQKENI. Trimming removed 3 bases from V and 3 bases from J; junction bases left unmatched: 1. The CDR3 DNA sequence: TGTGCCAGCTCACCTACTAGCGGGACAGATACGCAGTATTTT. It yields the protein CASSPTSGTDTQYF.

The chain links TRBV5-1 to TRBJ2-7, with D perhaps matching TRBD1 (5 bases). Germline values: CDR1 SGHRS, CDR2 YFSETQ. With 2 bases removed from V and 3 bases from J, the gap between germline ends came to 12 bases. The CDR3 runs to 14 residues. The CDR3 sequence is CASSLWTLGYEQYF. The CDR3 DNA reads TGCGCCAGCAGCTTATGGACATTGGGCTACGAGCAGTACTTC. The full variable domain, its missing parts supplied by reference TRBV5-1 and TRBJ2-7, is KAGVTQTPRYLIKTRGQQVTLSCSPISGHRSVSWYQQTPGQGLQFLFEYFSETQRNKGNFPGRFSGRQFSNSRSEMNVSTLELGDSALYLCASSLWTLGYEQYFGPGTRLTVT.

The V and J genes are TRBV11-2 and TRBJ2-7; 7 bases match TRBD2. V was pared by 4 bases and J by 1 base, with 7 bases of the junction left unmatched. The CDR3 totals 15 residues. The germline CDR1 and CDR2 sequences are SGHAT and FQNNGV. This chain's CDR3 is CASSWGSSGSYEQYF. The CDR3 DNA follows: TGTGCCAGCAGCTGGGGGTCTAGCGGTTCCTACGAGCAGTACTTC. Drawing the rest from reference TRBV11-2 and TRBJ2-7, the complete variable domain is EAGVAQSPRYKIIEKRQSVAFWCNPISGHATLYWYQQILGQGPKLLIQFQNNGVVDDSQLPKDRFSAERLKGVDSTLKIQPAKLEDSAVYLCASSWGSSGSYEQYFGPGTRLTVT.

The rearrangement links TRBV3-1 (or the pseudogene TRBV3-2) to TRBJ2-3; 8 nucleotides match TRBD1. The germline CDR1 and CDR2 sequences are LGHDT and YNNKEL (reference sequence). The CDR3 runs 14 residues. J was trimmed by 6 bases and V by 3 bases; bases with no gene match: 5. CDR3 residues: CASSQQGAGDTQYF. Here the CDR3 DNA reads TGTGCCAGCAGCCAGCAGGGGGCAGGTGATACGCAGTATTTT.

The chain recombines TRBV15 with TRBJ2-5, with a weak D call TRBD1 (6 bases). V was clipped by 0 bases and J by 2 bases, with 16 bases between them. The CDR3 covers 17 residues. Germline V CDR1 and CDR2: LNHNV, YYDKDF (reference sequence). The CDR3 loop reads CATSRDLAGADQETQYF. CDR3 DNA sequence: TGTGCCACCAGCAGAGATCTTGCAGGGGCTGATCAAGAGACCCAGTACTTC.

The V call is TRBV4-3, the J call TRBJ2-5; possibly TRBD1 for D (6 bases). Germline V gene lookup returns CDR1 LGHNA and CDR2 YSLEER. The CDR3 runs 16 residues. Trimming took off 4 bases at V and 1 base at J, with 16 bases between the two ends. The CDR3 region has the DNA TGCGCCAGCAGCCTTGCTGCAACGACAGGCCAAGAGACCCAGTACTTC. Its protein product is CASSLAATTGQETQYF.

The V and J genes are TRBV7-9 and TRBJ2-7, with 9 bases matching TRBD2. CDR3 length: 16 residues. Germline V gene data show CDR1 as SEHNR and CDR2 as FQNEAQ (reference sequence). V gave up 4 bases and J gave up 3 bases; unmatched junction bases: 10. CDR3 residues: CASSSIGGREFYEQYF. The CDR3, as DNA: TGTGCCAGCAGCTCAATTGGCGGGAGGGAATTCTACGAGCAGTACTTC.

Only one count was recorded for this clone. The chain recombines TRBV5-1 with TRBJ2-7; 15 nucleotides line up with TRBD2. The V gene's germline CDR1 is SGHRS and CDR2 YFSETQ. The junction had 8 bases not matched to a gene; V was cut back by 3 bases and J by 4 bases. The CDR3 length is 17 residues. For the CDR3, the DNA is TGCGCCAGCAGCTCGAAGGGACTAGCGGGAGGAGGGTACGAGCAGTACTTC. Amino acids: CASSSKGLAGGGYEQYF. The whole variable domain, filled in from reference TRBV5-1 and TRBJ2-7, reads KAGVTQTPRYLIKTRGQQVTLSCSPISGHRSVSWYQQTPGQGLQFLFEYFSETQRNKGNFPGRFSGRQFSNSRSEMNVSTLELGDSALYLCASSSKGLAGGGYEQYFGPGTRLTVT.

The chain is built from TRBV5-4 and TRBJ2-1, with 8 nucleotides matching TRBD2. The CDR3 is 15 residues long. V trimming: 4 bases; J trimming: 4 bases; junction bases outside the gene matches: 7. Germline-derived CDR1 and CDR2 are SGHNT and YYREEE (reference sequence). The CDR3 coding sequence is TGTGCCAGCAGCCTCGAGCGGGAGCTATACAATGAGCAGTTCTTC. Translated, it gives CASSLERELYNEQFF.

This chain connects TRBV4-1 to TRBJ2-7, with a possible D match to TRBD2 (5 bases). Germline V gene lookup returns CDR1 MGHRA and CDR2 YSYEKL. The CDR3 is made up of 15 amino acids. Trimming shortened V by 3 bases and J by 1 base, and 13 bases separated the two germline ends. The CDR3 is CASSQTVGRSYEQYF. CDR3 DNA sequence: TGCGCCAGCAGCCAGACGGTAGGGAGATCCTACGAGCAGTACTTC.

The V gene is TRBV28, the J gene TRBJ2-3; TRBD1 matches 9 bases. The CDR3 runs to 13 residues. Losses at the gene ends were 6 bases for V and 4 bases for J; bases not matched to a gene: 2. Germline CDR1 and CDR2: MDHEN and SYDVKM. The CDR3 loop reads CASRGQGSDTQYF. The CDR3 DNA reads as TGTGCCAGCAGAGGACAGGGGTCAGATACGCAGTATTTT.

The table lists this clone with a count of one. This chain connects TRBV10-3 to TRBJ2-7, with D maybe TRBD2 (5 bases). Germline V gene sequence: CDR1 ENHRY, CDR2 SYGVKD. Trimming took 8 bases from V and 6 from J, leaving 17 bases between them. This CDR3 is 13 amino acids long. CDR3 DNA: TGTGCCATCGGGCGGGCAGCTAACAGCGAGCAGTACGTC. Encoded protein: CAIGRAANSEQYV.

The genes are TRBV7-6 and TRBJ2-7, with a weak D call TRBD2 (5 bases). V was cut by 5 bases and J by 3 bases, with 17 bases left in between. This CDR3 region has 15 residues. Per the germline V gene, CDR1 is SGHVS and CDR2 is FNYEAQ. The CDR3 nucleotides are TGTGCCAGCAGCGCCCTACCGGGAACAAACTACGAGCAGTACGTC. It encodes CASSALPGTNYEQYV.

The rearrangement joins TRBV30 to TRBJ2-2; D unresolved. The CDR3 is made up of 14 amino acids. The germline V gene encodes CDR1 GTSNPN and CDR2 SVGIG (reference sequence). The V end lost 2 bases, the J end lost 5 bases, and 12 bases lay between the germline ends. The CDR3 region is CAWSSLIKTGELFF. As DNA, the CDR3 is TGTGCCTGGAGTTCTCTAATCAAGACCGGGGAGCTGTTTTTT.

By its share, this clone is medium-sized. This rearrangement joins TRBV2 to TRBJ1-4, with D possibly TRBD1 on 5 matching bases. Looked up from germline, CDR1 is SNHLY and CDR2 is FYNNEI. The CDR3 has 15 amino acids. V was pared by 8 bases and J by 2 bases, with 15 bases between. The CDR3 DNA sequence: TGTGCCAGCCTGCCGCCCGGGGGGACTAATGAAAAACTGTTTTTT. Translation gives CASLPPGGTNEKLFF.

Written as DNA, the CDR3 is TGTGCCAGCAGCTCTTTAAATGGACAGAAAGAGACCCAGTACTTC. This codes for CASSSLNGQKETQYF. The gene calls are TRBV7-9 and TRBJ2-5; tentatively, D is TRBD1 (6 bases). CDR3 length: 15 amino acids. Per germline, CDR1 SEHNR and CDR2 FQNEAQ (reference sequence). Trimming removed 4 bases from V and 3 bases from J, with 15 bases in between.

The sample holds one count of this clone. J is TRBJ1-6 and V is TRBV5-8; D possibly corresponds to TRBD1 (5 bases). The CDR3 runs 15 residues. With 0 bases removed from V and 10 bases from J, the gap between germline ends came to 14 bases. Germline CDR1 is SGHTS and CDR2 is YDEGEE. The CDR3, as DNA: TGTGCCAGCAGCTTGGGAACCTCAGGGAGGTCACCCCTCCACTTT. It codes for CASSLGTSGRSPLHF.

The chain carries TRBV9 and TRBJ2-5, with a possible D match to TRBD1 (5 bases). The CDR3 length is 13 residues. The germline gives CDR1 SGDLS, CDR2 YYNGEE. Trimming removed 0 bases at V and 7 bases at J, with 10 bases between. CDR3 sequence: CASSVEGPGTQYF. The CDR3 DNA sequence: TGTGCCAGCAGCGTAGAGGGGCCGGGGACCCAGTACTTC.

J is TRBJ2-5 and V is TRBV10-3, with D possibly TRBD2 on 5 matching bases. The germline gives CDR1 ENHRY, CDR2 SYGVKD. Trimming shortened V by 10 bases and J by 2 bases, and 14 bases separated the two germline ends. The CDR3 length is 13 residues. CDR3 sequence: CATTLTGQETQYF. DNA of the CDR3: TGTGCCACCACACTAACGGGACAAGAGACCCAGTACTTC.